Below, 22 T cell receptor beta chains from the same sample are listed, as sequenced in a study of CD8+CD57+ T cells in acquired aplastic anemia. TCR beta VDJ combinations and CDR3 sequences were profiled from genomic DNA. TCRdb itself ran the reads through MiXCR, one entry per CDR3 protein. The table includes tens of thousands of distinct CDR3 sequences, approximately 46% detected once. What was sequenced was sorted CD4+, CD8+, or CD8+CD57+ T cells (not recorded which) from PBMCs. The receptors were sampled from a human donor in good health, serving as a control.

This clonotype was seen only a few times. This chain joins TRBV24-1 and TRBJ2-2; D call uncertain. Trimming removed 9 bases from V and 1 base from J, with 11 bases in between. Per the germline V gene, CDR1 is KGHDR and CDR2 is SFDVKD. This CDR3 has 14 residues. CDR3 loop: CATRNAGNTGELFF. CDR3 DNA: TGTGCCACCCGGAACGCAGGGAACACCGGGGAGCTGTTTTTT.

This clonotype was recorded at least ten times. CDR3 nucleotide sequence: TGTGCCACCCAGGCAGCGGGACAGGGGACCAATCAGCCCCAGCATTTT. This sequence encodes CATQAAGQGTNQPQHF. The rearrangement links TRBV24-1 to TRBJ1-5; the match to TRBD1 covers 10 bases. J lost 3 bases, V lost 9 bases, and 10 bases had no gene match. Germline assignment: CDR1 KGHDR and CDR2 SFDVKD. This CDR3 has 16 amino acids.

The chain employs TRBV19 and TRBJ2-2; 8 positions agree with TRBD1. V dropped 7 bases and J dropped 5; count of bases not matched to a gene: 6. The germline V gene encodes CDR1 LNHDA and CDR2 SQIVND (reference sequence). The length of the CDR3 is 14 residues. DNA of the CDR3: TGTGCCAGTACAACGACAGGGGTTACCGGGGAGCTGTTTTTT. Translation: CASTTTGVTGELFF.

This clonotype appeared many times. The chain uses TRBV11-2 and TRBJ2-5; 8 positions agree with TRBD1. The germline V gene has CDR1 SGHAT and CDR2 FQNNGV. The CDR3 is 13 amino acids. V lost 5 bases, J lost 3 bases, and 2 bases stayed unmatched. The CDR3 spells CASSQQGEETQYF. CDR3 coding DNA: TGTGCCAGCAGCCAACAGGGGGAAGAGACCCAGTACTTC.

This clonotype was picked up many times. The rearrangement links TRBV2 to TRBJ1-2, with 10 bases identical to TRBD1. The CDR3 consists of 16 residues. Germline trimming cut 7 bases from V and 5 bases from J; bases unmatched to any gene: 13. Per the germline V gene, CDR1 is SNHLY and CDR2 is FYNNEI. The CDR3 nucleotides are TGTGCCAGCAATCCCGGGACAGGGGCCATGGGGTATGGCTACACCTTC. Translated: CASNPGTGAMGYGYTF.

There are many counts of this clonotype. The V and J genes are TRBV2 and TRBJ1-4; 9 nucleotides line up with TRBD1. CDR3 length: 16 residues. V gave up 10 bases and J gave up 3 bases; unmatched junction bases: 12. Germline assignment: CDR1 SNHLY and CDR2 FYNNEI. CDR3 in DNA: TGTGCCACTCGACCGGGACAGGGCTTATCTAATGAAAAACTGTTTTTT. Translated: CATRPGQGLSNEKLFF.

The rearrangement joins TRBV2 to TRBJ2-7, with 7 bases fitting TRBD1. The trim removed 5 bases at V and 2 bases at J, leaving 6 bases unmatched. The length of the CDR3 is 14 residues. Germline assignment: CDR1 SNHLY and CDR2 FYNNEI. CDR3 nucleotide sequence: TGTGCCAGCAGTATCGGGACAGCTACCTACGAGCAGTACTTC. It specifies CASSIGTATYEQYF. The full variable domain, its missing parts supplied by reference TRBV2 and TRBJ2-7, is EPEVTQTPSHQVTQMGQEVILRCVPISNHLYFYWYRQILGQKVEFLVSFYNNEISEKSEIFDDQFSVERPDGSNFTLKIRSTKLEDSAMYFCASSIGTATYEQYFGPGTRLTVT.

On this clonotype itself: With a much larger clone just one base away, this may be a read error. CDR3 region: CSAQTFVRTGKSCNEQFF. Written as DNA, the CDR3 is TGCAGTGCTCAAACCTTTGTGAGGACGGGGAAATCCTGCAATGAGCAGTTCTTC. The genes are TRBV20-1 and TRBJ2-1; possibly TRBD2 for D (5 bases). The CDR3 has 18 amino acids. CDR1 and CDR2 (germline): DFQATT, SNEGSKA (reference sequence).

A few counts support this clonotype. This chain uses TRBV24-1 with TRBJ2-5; D is unresolved. With 5 bases removed from V and 5 bases from J, the gap between germline ends came to 11 bases. The CDR3 is made up of 13 amino acids. In germline, CDR1 is KGHDR, CDR2 SFDVKD. The CDR3: CATSGRKPETQYF. CDR3 bases: TGTGCCACCAGTGGCAGGAAACCCGAGACCCAGTACTTC.

This clonotype appeared a few times. Germline is not matched at one junction end, which may reflect a read error. The chain links TRBV5-4 to TRBJ2-7, with 8 bases identical to TRBD2. CDR3 size: 15 residues. The V gene's germline CDR1 is SGHNT and CDR2 YYREEE (reference sequence). In nucleotides, the CDR3 is TGTGCCAGCAGCTTTACCGGGACTAGGGTCTACGAGCGGTACTTC. This codes for CASSFTGTRVYERYF.

This clonotype appeared many times. The chain employs TRBV25-1 and TRBJ2-3; 14 bases map to TRBD2. Per germline, CDR1 MGHDK and CDR2 SYGVNS. The CDR3 is made up of 18 amino acids. The V and J ends lost 6 bases and 0 bases, in that order; junction bases with no gene match: 8. CDR3 sequence reads: CASSKGLAGEPSTDTQYF. DNA for the CDR3: TGTGCCAGCAGCAAGGGACTAGCGGGGGAGCCTAGCACAGATACGCAGTATTTT.

This chain joins TRBV11-2 and TRBJ2-7, with unresolved D. The CDR3 runs 16 residues. Trimming cost V 5 bases and J 6 bases, with 23 bases left between them. Germline assignment: CDR1 SGHAT and CDR2 FQNNGV. The chain's CDR3 is CASSESPDWVIGEQYF. The DNA for the CDR3 is TGTGCCAGCAGCGAAAGTCCTGACTGGGTAATTGGCGAGCAGTACTTC.

This clonotype has a handful of counts. The genes are TRBV29-1 and TRBJ2-5; TRBD2 aligns across 8 bases. V lost 6 bases and J lost 2; bases outside the gene matches: 8. Germline-derived CDR1 and CDR2 are SQVTM and ANQGSEA. The CDR3 sequence is 14 residues long. CDR3 DNA sequence: TGCAGCGTAGGGGAGCGGGAGTCGCAAGAGACCCAGTACTTC. Residues: CSVGERESQETQYF.

A single count supports this clonotype. Its ends do not fully match the called genes, so a read error is possible. The chain employs TRBV2 and TRBJ2-1; D is undetermined. This CDR3 region has 12 residues. Looked up from germline, CDR1 is SNHLY and CDR2 is FYNNEI. The CDR3 reads CASSDYNYEQFF. The CDR3 nucleotides are TGCGCCAGCAGTGATTACAACTACGAGCAGTTCTTC.

The J gene is TRBJ2-2, the V gene TRBV7-9, with D possibly matching TRBD2 (5 bases). Germline V gives CDR1 SEHNR, CDR2 FQNEAQ (reference sequence). V was trimmed by 4 bases and J by 7 bases, leaving 13 bases between them. The CDR3 is made up of 14 amino acids. In DNA, the CDR3 is TGTGCCAGCAGCTCCATAGAGGGTTACGGGGAGCTGTTTTTT. Its protein product is CASSSIEGYGELFF.

The chain has TRBV10-3 and TRBJ2-7; D may be TRBD2 (6 bases). Per germline, CDR1 ENHRY and CDR2 SYGVKD. With 11 bases removed from V and 6 bases from J, the gap between germline ends came to 14 bases. This CDR3 region has 11 residues. The CDR3 DNA is TGTGCCTCCCAGGAGGGAGTCGAGCAGTACGTC. Translating gives CASQEGVEQYV.

This clonotype was found many times. This rearrangement joins TRBV15 to TRBJ1-1; 10 bases map to TRBD1. Germline V gene sequence: CDR1 LNHNV, CDR2 YYDKDF (reference sequence). Losses at the gene ends were 0 bases for V and 10 bases for J; bases not matched to a gene: 11. The length of the CDR3 is 16 residues. CDR3 nucleotide sequence: TGTGCCACCAGCAGAGATGGGACAGGGGCCCTCACCTTAGCTTTCTTT. Translating gives CATSRDGTGALTLAFF.

This clonotype came up a few times. The V and J genes are TRBV19 and TRBJ2-3, with 9 bases fitting TRBD2. After removal of 4 bases from V and 5 bases from J, the junction contained 7 bases not matched to a gene. The CDR3 covers 15 residues. Looked up from germline, CDR1 is LNHDA and CDR2 is SQIVND (reference sequence). As DNA, the CDR3 is TGTGCCAGTAGTACTAGCGGGGACGATGAAGATACGCAGTATTTT. Protein sequence: CASSTSGDDEDTQYF.

This clonotype was counted ten times or more. The chain joins TRBV27 to TRBJ2-7; possibly TRBD1 for D (6 bases). Between the trimmed V and J ends, which lost 3 bases and 0 bases, there was a span of 9 bases. Germline V CDR1 and CDR2: MNHEY, SMNVEV (reference sequence). The CDR3 totals 14 residues. The DNA for the CDR3 is TGTGCCAGCAGTTTCGGGACATCCTCCTACGAGCAGTACTTC. Translating gives CASSFGTSSYEQYF.

Worth noting for this clonotype: A read error is possible here, since a much larger clone lies one base away. This chain joins TRBV7-9 and TRBJ1-4, with 7 bases fitting TRBD1. From germline, CDR1 is SEHNR and CDR2 FQNEAQ (reference sequence). The trim removed 8 bases at V and 7 bases at J, leaving 13 bases unmatched. This CDR3 contains 15 residues. DNA for the CDR3: TGTGCCAGCGGCGGATCCGGGACAGCGTTTGAAAAACTGTTTTTT. This gives the protein CASGGSGTAFEKLFF.

The V gene is TRBV7-8, the J gene TRBJ1-6; D is undetermined. Germline values: CDR1 SGHVS, CDR2 FQNEAQ. The CDR3 is 14 amino acids. Trimming removed 4 bases at V and 7 bases at J, with 11 bases between. The DNA of the CDR3 is TGTGCCAGCAGCTCTCGGGATGCAAATTCACCCCTCCACTTT. It translates to CASSSRDANSPLHF.

This chain uses TRBV12-3 or TRBV12-4 with TRBJ1-2; possibly TRBD1 for D (5 bases). Trimming took off 8 bases at V and 4 bases at J, with 11 bases between the two ends. CDR3 length: 12 residues. CDR3 sequence reads: CASVRGAYGYTF. CDR3 coding DNA: TGTGCCAGCGTTCGAGGGGCCTATGGCTACACCTTC.